The 10 T cell receptor beta chains listed next were all sequenced from one sample in a study of blood T cells in healthy people across ages. For the second PCR, which ran for about 7 to 11 cycles, a sample-barcoded 5' primer and a J-beta primer mix were used. MiXCR, run by TCRdb on the 5' RACE reads, gives a single entry per CDR3 protein. The profile shows approximately 690,000 distinct CDR3 sequences, 40% to 45% of them singletons. The sample taken for sequencing was blood. The receptors were gathered from a man aged 80 or over in good health.

Concerning this clonotype itself: A read error may produce the germline difference seen at one junction end. This chain joins TRBV5-1 and TRBJ2-3; D unclear. The CDR3 is 13 residues long. The germline gives CDR1 SGHRS, CDR2 YFSETQ. CDR3 sequence reads: CASSTADTDMQYF. CDR3 sequence (DNA): TGCGCCAGCAGCACAGCCGACACAGATATGCAGTATTTT.

This clonotype was recorded only once. Since a much larger clone is just one base distant, this may be a read error. The rearrangement uses TRBV29-1 and TRBJ2-1, with TRBD2 matching 11 bases. The better agreement between TRBJ2-7 and the DNA end casts doubt on the J call. Germline V lookup: CDR1 SQVTM, CDR2 ANQGSEA. This CDR3 is built from 15 residues. CDR3 loop: CSVEGLAGSYNEQYF. DNA for the CDR3: TGCAGCGTTGAAGGACTAGCGGGGTCCTACAATGAGCAGTACTTC.

Here the CDR3 reads CASSGRGLGEYEQYF. CDR3 nucleotides: TGTGCCAGCAGTGGACGGGGTTTGGGGGAGTACGAGCAGTACTTC. This chain uses TRBV6-1 with TRBJ2-7; D tentatively reads TRBD1 or TRBD2 (5 bases each). Germline V lookup: CDR1 MNHNS, CDR2 SASEGT. The CDR3 spans 15 residues. Between the trimmed V and J ends, which lost 4 bases and 4 bases, there was a span of 17 bases.

This clonotype has just a few counts. V gene TRBV7-2 combines with J gene TRBJ2-5, with D possibly being TRBD1 or TRBD2 (5 bases each). This CDR3 is built from 14 residues. Trimming took 6 bases from V and 1 from J, leaving 12 bases between them. Germline CDR1 and CDR2: SGHTA and FQGNSA. CDR3 sequence: CASSGGRAQETQYF. CDR3 nucleotide sequence: TGTGCCAGCAGTGGGGGTAGGGCCCAAGAGACCCAGTACTTC.

This clonotype has a handful of counts. V gene TRBV27 combines with J gene TRBJ2-7; D is perhaps TRBD2 (5 bases). Trimming left V 5 bases short and J 0 bases short, with 14 bases between. Germline V CDR1 and CDR2: MNHEY, SMNVEV (reference sequence). The CDR3 is 15 residues long. CDR3 nucleotide sequence: TGTGCCAGCAGTACCCGGAGGCCTCGCTCCTACGAGCAGTACTTC. Protein product: CASSTRRPRSYEQYF.

This clonotype showed up just a few times. The chain links TRBV5-6 to TRBJ2-3; the match to TRBD2 covers 8 bases. Germline V gene sequence: CDR1 SGHDT, CDR2 YYEEEE. There are 18 residues in the CDR3. Losses at the gene ends were 4 bases for V and 6 bases for J; bases not matched to a gene: 19. In DNA form, the CDR3 reads TGTGCCAGCAGCCCGGAGGCGGGCTCTAGCGGGCCGTCTGATACGCAGTATTTT. Its translation is CASSPEAGSSGPSDTQYF.

The rearrangement uses TRBV18 and TRBJ2-1; 8 nucleotides align to TRBD2. The CDR3 extends over 17 amino acids. CDR1 is KGHSH and CDR2 is LQKENI in the germline V gene. With 5 bases clipped from V and 5 bases from J, the junction kept 14 bases outside the gene matches. CDR3 protein: CASSSIGPGGLDNEQFF. The CDR3 DNA follows: TGTGCCAGCTCATCAATAGGGCCGGGGGGACTAGACAATGAGCAGTTCTTC.

The gene calls are TRBV6-2 or TRBV6-3 and TRBJ2-1; TRBD1 matches at 8 bases. The V and J ends lost 6 bases and 3 bases, in that order; junction bases with no gene match: 7. CDR1 is MNHEY and CDR2 is SVGEGT in the germline V gene. This CDR3 has 15 residues. CDR3 protein: CASSKDRVLYNEQFF. Here the CDR3 DNA reads TGTGCCAGCAGCAAGGACAGGGTTCTCTACAATGAGCAGTTCTTC.

Only a few counts were recorded for this clonotype. V usage is TRBV20-1 and J usage is TRBJ1-1, with 8 bases fitting TRBD1. Germline V CDR1 and CDR2: DFQATT, SNEGSKA (reference sequence). Trimming cost V 2 bases and J 6 bases; bases outside gene matches: 8. The CDR3 runs 14 residues. The CDR3 region has the DNA TGCAGTGCTAGAATGCGCCCACAGGGGGCTGAAGCTTTCTTT. Its translation is CSARMRPQGAEAFF.

The chain has TRBV4-2 and TRBJ2-3; D not resolved. The CDR3 has 13 residues. The ends were cut back, 5 bases at V and 4 bases at J, with 10 bases in the middle. Germline loops: CDR1 LGHNA, CDR2 YNFKEQ. CDR3 sequence (DNA): TGTGCCAGCAGCTCGCCCGGGTCAGATACGCAGTATTTT. This gives the protein CASSSPGSDTQYF.